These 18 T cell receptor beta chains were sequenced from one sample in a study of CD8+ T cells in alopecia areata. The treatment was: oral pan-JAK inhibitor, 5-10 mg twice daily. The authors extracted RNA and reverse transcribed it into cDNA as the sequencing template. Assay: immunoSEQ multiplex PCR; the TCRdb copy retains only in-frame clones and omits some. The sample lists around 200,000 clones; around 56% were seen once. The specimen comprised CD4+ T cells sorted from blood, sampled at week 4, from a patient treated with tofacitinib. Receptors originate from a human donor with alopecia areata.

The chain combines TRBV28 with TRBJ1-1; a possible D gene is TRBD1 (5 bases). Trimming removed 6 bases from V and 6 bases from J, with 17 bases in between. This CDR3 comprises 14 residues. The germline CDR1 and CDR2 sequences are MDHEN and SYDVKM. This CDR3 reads CASSPRGVGPEAFF. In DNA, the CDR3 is TGTGCCAGCAGCCCTCGAGGGGTTGGGCCTGAAGCTTTCTTT.

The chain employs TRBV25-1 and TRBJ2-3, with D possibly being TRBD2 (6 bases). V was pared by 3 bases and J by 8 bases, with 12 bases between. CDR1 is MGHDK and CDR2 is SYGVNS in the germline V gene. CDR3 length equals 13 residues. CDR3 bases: TGTGCCAGCAGTGAGGACATGGGGGGTACGCAGTATTTT. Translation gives CASSEDMGGTQYF.

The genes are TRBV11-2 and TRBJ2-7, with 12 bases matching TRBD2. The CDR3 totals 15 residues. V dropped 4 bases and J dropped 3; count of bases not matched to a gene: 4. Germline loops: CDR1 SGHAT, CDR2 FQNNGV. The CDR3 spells CASSSTSGRLYEQYF. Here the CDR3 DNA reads TGTGCCAGCAGCTCGACTAGCGGGAGACTCTACGAGCAGTACTTC. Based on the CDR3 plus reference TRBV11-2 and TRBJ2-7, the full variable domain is EAGVAQSPRYKIIEKRQSVAFWCNPISGHATLYWYQQILGQGPKLLIQFQNNGVVDDSQLPKDRFSAERLKGVDSTLKIQPAKLEDSAVYLCASSSTSGRLYEQYFGPGTRLTVT.

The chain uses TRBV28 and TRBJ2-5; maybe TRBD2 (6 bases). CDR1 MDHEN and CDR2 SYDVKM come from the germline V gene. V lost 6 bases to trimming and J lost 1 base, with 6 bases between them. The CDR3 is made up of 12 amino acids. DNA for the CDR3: TGTGCCAGCAGGGGGGGCCAAGAGACCCAGTACTTC. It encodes CASRGGQETQYF.

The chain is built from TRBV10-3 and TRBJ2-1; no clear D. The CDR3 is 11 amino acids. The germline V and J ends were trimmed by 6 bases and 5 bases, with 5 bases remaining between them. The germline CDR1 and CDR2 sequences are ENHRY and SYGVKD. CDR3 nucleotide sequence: TGTGCCATCAGCGGAAACAATGAGCAGTTCTTC. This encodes CAISGNNEQFF.

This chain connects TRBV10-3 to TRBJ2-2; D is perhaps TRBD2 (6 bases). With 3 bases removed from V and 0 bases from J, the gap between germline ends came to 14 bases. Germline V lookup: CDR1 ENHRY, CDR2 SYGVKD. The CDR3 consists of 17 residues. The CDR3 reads CAISDPGGAANTGELFF. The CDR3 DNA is TGTGCCATCAGTGACCCCGGAGGGGCTGCGAACACCGGGGAGCTGTTTTTT.

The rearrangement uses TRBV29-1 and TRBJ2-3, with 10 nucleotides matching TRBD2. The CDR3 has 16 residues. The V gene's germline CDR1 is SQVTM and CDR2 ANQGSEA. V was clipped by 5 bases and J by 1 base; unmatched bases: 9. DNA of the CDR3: TGCAGCGTTCCAGGGGCAGGGACTAGCGGCACAGATACGCAGTATTTT. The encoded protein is CSVPGAGTSGTDTQYF.

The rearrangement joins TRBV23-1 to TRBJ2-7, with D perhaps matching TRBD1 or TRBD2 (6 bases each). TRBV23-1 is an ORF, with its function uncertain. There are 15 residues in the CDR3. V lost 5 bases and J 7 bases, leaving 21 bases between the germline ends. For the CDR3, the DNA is TGCGCCAGCAGTTCAACCCCTTCGGGGGCGTCTGAGCAGTACTTC. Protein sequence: CASSSTPSGASEQYF.

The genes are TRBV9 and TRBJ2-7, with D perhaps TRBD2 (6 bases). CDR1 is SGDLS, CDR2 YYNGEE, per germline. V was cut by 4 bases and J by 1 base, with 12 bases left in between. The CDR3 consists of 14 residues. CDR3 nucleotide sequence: TGTGCCAGCAGCCCCGGGCGGGGATCCTACGAGCAGTACTTC. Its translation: CASSPGRGSYEQYF.

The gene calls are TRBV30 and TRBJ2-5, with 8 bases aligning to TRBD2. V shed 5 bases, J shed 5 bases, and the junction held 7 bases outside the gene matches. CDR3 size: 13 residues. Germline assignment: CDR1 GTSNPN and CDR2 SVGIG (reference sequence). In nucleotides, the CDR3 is TGTGCCTGGGAAGCGGGAGTCGGGGAGACCCAGTACTTC. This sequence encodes CAWEAGVGETQYF.

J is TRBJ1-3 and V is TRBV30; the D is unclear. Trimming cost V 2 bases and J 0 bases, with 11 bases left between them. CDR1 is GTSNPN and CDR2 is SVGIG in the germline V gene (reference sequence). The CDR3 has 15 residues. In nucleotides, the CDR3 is TGTGCCTGGAGTTCTGACGGCCGCTCTGGAAACACCATATATTTT. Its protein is CAWSSDGRSGNTIYF.

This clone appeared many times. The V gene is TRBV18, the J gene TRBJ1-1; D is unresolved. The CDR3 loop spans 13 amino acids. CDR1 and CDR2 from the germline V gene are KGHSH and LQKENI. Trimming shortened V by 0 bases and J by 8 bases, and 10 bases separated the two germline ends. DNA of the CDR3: TGTGCCAGCTCACCACCGGGCGCCAGAGAAGCTTTCTTT. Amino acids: CASSPPGAREAFF.

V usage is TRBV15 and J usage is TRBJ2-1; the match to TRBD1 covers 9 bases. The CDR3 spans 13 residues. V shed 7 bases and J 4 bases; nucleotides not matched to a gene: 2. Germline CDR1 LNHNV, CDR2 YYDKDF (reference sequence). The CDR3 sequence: CATTGQGYNEQFF. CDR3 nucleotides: TGTGCCACCACGGGACAGGGTTACAATGAGCAGTTCTTC.

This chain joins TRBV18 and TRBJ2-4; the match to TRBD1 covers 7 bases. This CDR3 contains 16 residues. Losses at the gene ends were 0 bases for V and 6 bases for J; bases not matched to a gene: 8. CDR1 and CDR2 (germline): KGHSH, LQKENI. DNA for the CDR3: TGTGCCAGCTCACCACCTCTAGGGACAGTGGGAAACATTCAGTACTTC. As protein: CASSPPLGTVGNIQYF.

CDR3 sequence: CSVGPGGVTQYF. Written as DNA, the CDR3 is TGCAGCGTTGGCCCCGGGGGGGTCACGCAGTATTTT. The rearrangement joins TRBV29-1 to TRBJ2-3; 8 bases map to TRBD2. Per the germline V gene, CDR1 is SQVTM and CDR2 is ANQGSEA. The CDR3 spans 12 residues. Trimming removed 4 bases from V and 9 bases from J; junction bases left unmatched: 6.

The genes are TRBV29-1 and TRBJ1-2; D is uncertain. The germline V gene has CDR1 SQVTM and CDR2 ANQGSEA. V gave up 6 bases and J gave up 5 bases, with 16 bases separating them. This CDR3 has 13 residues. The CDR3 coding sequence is TGCAGCGTGGTATCTTCGGGGAGTTATGGCTACACCTTC. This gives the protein CSVVSSGSYGYTF.

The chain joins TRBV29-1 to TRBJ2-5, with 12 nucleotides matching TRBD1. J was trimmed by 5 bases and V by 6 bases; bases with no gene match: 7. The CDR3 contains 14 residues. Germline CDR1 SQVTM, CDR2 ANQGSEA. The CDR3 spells CSVGGTGGRETQYF. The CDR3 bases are TGCAGCGTGGGTGGGACAGGGGGCAGGGAGACCCAGTACTTC.

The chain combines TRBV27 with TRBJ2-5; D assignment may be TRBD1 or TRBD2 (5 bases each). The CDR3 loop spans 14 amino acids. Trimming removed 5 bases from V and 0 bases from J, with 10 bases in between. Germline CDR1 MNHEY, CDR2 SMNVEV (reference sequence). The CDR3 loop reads CASSTRGNQETQYF. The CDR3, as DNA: TGTGCCAGCAGTACCCGGGGCAACCAAGAGACCCAGTACTTC.